The 24 T cell receptor beta chains below all came from one sample that was sequenced in a study of T cell repertoires in cytomegalovirus infection. TCRdb independently ran MiXCR on the reads; one entry per CDR3 protein. Altogether some 600,000 distinct CDR3 sequences are present, approximately 24% being singletons, with the ten largest covering less than 10%. The specimen was CD8+ T cells from PBMCs. Receptors were obtained from a human donor in good health (CMV status not recorded). Some clones in this sample may be carry-over from other donors' samples.

Points on this clonotype: A much larger clone differs by one base, so this may be a read error. The chain joins TRBV6-1 to TRBJ2-1, with D perhaps TRBD2 (6 bases). This CDR3 region has 16 residues. Per the germline V gene, CDR1 is MNHNS and CDR2 is SASEGT. CDR3 sequence reads: CANSEGGAWSYNEQFF. The CDR3 region has the DNA TGTGCCAACAGTGAAGGAGGGGCTTGGTCCTACAATGAGCAGTTCTTC.

The chain is built from TRBV20-1 and TRBJ2-7; D possibly corresponds to TRBD1 (5 bases). Germline V gives CDR1 DFQATT, CDR2 SNEGSKA (reference sequence). Trimming pared 0 bases from V and 6 bases from J, leaving 15 bases between. The CDR3 runs 14 residues. The CDR3 sequence is CSARDLQGKGEQYF. The DNA of the CDR3 is TGCAGTGCTAGAGATCTGCAGGGTAAGGGCGAGCAGTACTTC.

As concerns this clonotype: An end of the junction does not agree with germline; a read error may underlie this. This chain connects TRBV6-5 to TRBJ2-7; 9 bases agree with TRBD1. CDR1 MNHEY and CDR2 SVGAGI come from the germline V gene. The CDR3 spans 14 residues. For the CDR3, the DNA is TGTGCCAGCAGTTTGACAGGGGGATTCTACGGGCAGTACTTC. Translating it yields CASSLTGGFYGQYF.

The DNA of the CDR3 is TGTGCCAGCAGCGCCGAACAGGGGAGAAAGTACGAGCAGTACTTC. Translation gives CASSAEQGRKYEQYF. The V and J genes are TRBV7-9 and TRBJ2-7, with 7 positions matching TRBD1. With V trimmed by 5 bases and J by 4 bases, 11 bases remained unmatched. CDR3 length: 15 amino acids. The V gene's germline CDR1 is SEHNR and CDR2 FQNEAQ (reference sequence). Using reference TRBV7-9 and TRBJ2-7 for the parts outside the CDR3, the full variable domain is DTGVSQNPRHKITKRGQNVTFRCDPISEHNRLYWYRQTLGQGPEFLTYFQNEAQLEKSRLLSDRFSAERPKGSFSTLEIQRTEQGDSAMYLCASSAEQGRKYEQYFGPGTRLTVT.

This clonotype was seen many times. The rearrangement links TRBV7-8 to TRBJ2-5, with 9 bases that match TRBD1. CDR3 size: 16 residues. Germline trimming cut 3 bases from V and 1 base from J; bases unmatched to any gene: 6. Germline V gene data show CDR1 as SGHVS and CDR2 as FQNEAQ. The CDR3 coding sequence is TGTGCCAGCAGCTTCGCCCGGGACAGGGCCCAAGAGACCCAGTACTTC. Residues: CASSFARDRAQETQYF.

V usage is TRBV5-8 and J usage is TRBJ2-3; D remains unclear. V was trimmed by 5 bases and J by 3 bases, leaving 13 bases between them. Germline CDR1 and CDR2: SGHTS and YDEGEE. This CDR3 has 14 amino acids. The CDR3 protein is CASRPVNRTDTQYF. The CDR3 DNA reads TGTGCCAGCAGGCCAGTGAACCGAACAGATACGCAGTATTTT.

The chain recombines TRBV29-1 with TRBJ1-1; D not resolved. The CDR3 is made up of 12 amino acids. CDR1 and CDR2 (germline): SQVTM, ANQGSEA. Trimming left V 7 bases short and J 6 bases short, with 15 bases between. The CDR3 here is CSAHSVGPEAFF. In DNA form, the CDR3 reads TGCAGCGCTCACAGTGTTGGGCCTGAAGCTTTCTTT.

The rearrangement joins TRBV2 to TRBJ2-7, with 13 bases aligning to TRBD2. Per the germline V gene, CDR1 is SNHLY and CDR2 is FYNNEI. This CDR3 contains 17 residues. After removal of 4 bases from V and 0 bases from J, the junction contained 6 bases not matched to a gene. This chain's CDR3 is CASSAVGLAGYSYEQYV. CDR3 sequence (DNA): TGTGCCAGCAGTGCCGTGGGACTAGCGGGGTACTCCTACGAGCAGTACGTC.

This clonotype was seen a handful of times. The V call is TRBV11-2, the J call TRBJ1-2; 7 bases agree with TRBD1. The CDR3 contains 14 residues. CDR1 is SGHAT, CDR2 FQNNGV, per germline. With V trimmed by 2 bases and J by 4 bases, 4 bases remained unmatched. CDR3 sequence reads: CASSLNQGVYGYTF. In DNA, the CDR3 is TGTGCCAGCAGCTTAAACCAGGGGGTCTATGGCTACACCTTC.

This clonotype was seen a single time. A much larger clonotype is one base distant, so this may be a read error. The rearrangement uses TRBV10-2 and TRBJ1-6; D is unclear. V was clipped by 1 base and J by 3 bases, with 10 bases between them. Germline V lookup: CDR1 WSHSY, CDR2 SAAADI. The CDR3 length is 16 residues. The CDR3 bases are TGCGCCAGCAGTGAGTGGGAGGGCGACTATAATTCACCCCTCCACTTT. Protein product: CASSEWEGDYNSPLHF.

The chain is built from TRBV6-2 or TRBV6-3 and TRBJ2-7, with D perhaps assigned TRBD1 or TRBD2 (5 bases each). This CDR3 spans 14 amino acids. The germline gives CDR1 MNHEY, CDR2 SVGEGT. The V end lost 0 bases, the J end lost 4 bases, and 10 bases lay between the germline ends. DNA for the CDR3: TGTGCCAGCAGTTACTCGGGGGACGGTTACGAGCAGTACGTC. Protein product: CASSYSGDGYEQYV.

This clonotype was counted between two and nine times. The chain employs TRBV7-9 and TRBJ1-2; no clear D. CDR3 length: 14 amino acids. Germline V gives CDR1 SEHNR, CDR2 FQNEAQ (reference sequence). V gave up 5 bases and J gave up 4 bases, with 14 bases separating them. The CDR3 is CASSQPGYPYGYTF. The CDR3, as DNA: TGTGCCAGCAGCCAGCCCGGGTACCCCTATGGCTACACCTTC.

The chain joins TRBV15 to TRBJ2-2, with D tentatively TRBD2 (6 bases). V was pared by 5 bases and J by 0 bases, with 10 bases between. Germline CDR1 is LNHNV and CDR2 is YYDKDF (reference sequence). This CDR3 contains 15 residues. CDR3 nucleotides: TGTGCCACCAGCGAACCGGGGGCGAACACCGGGGAGCTGTTTTTT. This codes for CATSEPGANTGELFF.

This chain connects TRBV12-3 or TRBV12-4 to TRBJ2-7; D not resolved. The CDR3 has 14 residues. V shed 6 bases and J shed 1 base, with 13 bases lying between them. The CDR3 loop reads CASSPGPRSYEQYF. The CDR3 DNA is TGTGCCAGCAGCCCCGGGCCGAGATCCTACGAGCAGTACTTC.

This clonotype came up a few times. The V gene is TRBV12-3 or TRBV12-4, the J gene TRBJ2-3, with a possible D match to TRBD2 (5 bases). V was clipped by 7 bases and J by 3 bases, with 20 bases between them. The CDR3 contains 16 residues. CDR3 nucleotides: TGTGCCAGCACTGGTAGCGCGACTCAGCTAACAGATACGCAGTATTTT. It is translated as CASTGSATQLTDTQYF.

In this sample, this clonotype turned up a few times. V usage is TRBV12-5 and J usage is TRBJ2-1; 8 bases line up with TRBD2. Germline values: CDR1 LGHNT, CDR2 FRNRAP. The CDR3 totals 18 residues. Trimming took 3 bases from V and 0 from J; bases not matched to a gene: 10. CDR3 sequence (DNA): TGTGCTAGTGGTTTTACTAGCGGCCACCAAAGCTCCTACAATGAGCAGTTCTTC. Encoded protein: CASGFTSGHQSSYNEQFF.

This clonotype was counted many times. The genes are TRBV7-2 and TRBJ2-3, with D maybe TRBD2 (6 bases). The CDR3 loop spans 17 amino acids. V lost 4 bases, J lost 0 bases, and 17 bases lay in between. Germline CDR1 and CDR2: SGHTA and FQGNSA. This CDR3 is CASSSPGGRGSTDTQYF. The CDR3 coding sequence is TGTGCCAGCAGCTCCCCCGGGGGACGGGGGAGCACAGATACGCAGTATTTT. The full variable domain, completed using reference TRBV7-2 and TRBJ2-3, is GAGVSQSPSNKVTEKGKDVELRCDPISGHTALYWYRQSLGQGLEFLIYFQGNSAPDKSGLPSDRFSAERTGGSVSTLTIQRTQQEDSAVYLCASSSPGGRGSTDTQYFGPGTRLTVL.

The chain recombines TRBV6-5 with TRBJ1-2; TRBD1 is a possible D gene (6 bases). This CDR3 spans 13 amino acids. The germline V and J ends were trimmed by 7 bases and 2 bases, with 11 bases remaining between them. Germline V gene lookup returns CDR1 MNHEY and CDR2 SVGAGI. DNA of the CDR3: TGTGCCAGCACTACAGGGACAAACTATGGCTACACCTTC. It is translated as CASTTGTNYGYTF.

In the case of this clonotype: One end of the junction is discordant with germline, which a read error may explain. The chain uses TRBV6-2 or TRBV6-3 and TRBJ1-2, with 10 positions matching TRBD1. This CDR3 region has 14 residues. Germline CDR1 is MNHEY and CDR2 is SVGEGT. The CDR3 coding sequence is TGTGCCAACAGTGCCGCCGGGACAGGGGTCGGCTACACCTTC. The encoded protein is CANSAAGTGVGYTF.

Only a few counts were recorded for this clonotype. J is TRBJ2-7 and V is TRBV7-9; either TRBD1 or TRBD2 may fit D (5 bases each). Deletions cut 5 bases from V and 4 bases from J, with 15 bases between. This CDR3 contains 14 residues. Germline CDR1 SEHNR, CDR2 FQNEAQ (reference sequence). In DNA, the CDR3 is TGTGCCAGCAGCACCGGGACCCGCCATTACGAGCAGTACGTC. This gives the protein CASSTGTRHYEQYV.

This clonotype has just a few counts. This chain uses TRBV14 with TRBJ2-1; tentative D call: TRBD1 (5 bases). Trimming pared 0 bases from V and 9 bases from J, leaving 18 bases between. This CDR3 spans 16 amino acids. Germline CDR1 and CDR2: SGHDN and FVKESK. For the CDR3, the DNA is TGTGCCAGCAGCCAAGATGGGCCCTCCCTGGGGCCTGAGCAGTTCTTC. Amino acid sequence: CASSQDGPSLGPEQFF.

The J gene is TRBJ1-1, the V gene TRBV29-1; no clear D gene. Trimming cost V 3 bases and J 4 bases, with 9 bases left between them. Germline V gene lookup returns CDR1 SQVTM and CDR2 ANQGSEA. The CDR3 is 12 residues long. DNA for the CDR3: TGCAGCGTTGAGGGTAGAAGCACTGAAGCTTTCTTT. Residues: CSVEGRSTEAFF.

Ten or more counts support this clonotype. The gene calls are TRBV7-9 and TRBJ2-5, with D possibly matching TRBD2 (5 bases). Trimming removed 4 bases from V and 0 bases from J, with 9 bases in between. There are 14 residues in the CDR3. Germline V gene lookup returns CDR1 SEHNR and CDR2 FQNEAQ (reference sequence). The CDR3 here is CASSSRGNQETQYF. The CDR3 nucleotides are TGTGCCAGCAGCTCAAGAGGGAACCAAGAGACCCAGTACTTC.

This clonotype came up many times. The CDR3 DNA reads TGTGCCAGCAGTTACTCCCGACCTCCGGGGGAGCAGTACGTC. Translating gives CASSYSRPPGEQYV. This chain uses TRBV6-5 with TRBJ2-7; a weak D match, TRBD2 (5 bases). There are 14 residues in the CDR3. Per the germline V gene, CDR1 is MNHEY and CDR2 is SVGAGI. V was pared by 0 bases and J by 7 bases, with 13 bases between.